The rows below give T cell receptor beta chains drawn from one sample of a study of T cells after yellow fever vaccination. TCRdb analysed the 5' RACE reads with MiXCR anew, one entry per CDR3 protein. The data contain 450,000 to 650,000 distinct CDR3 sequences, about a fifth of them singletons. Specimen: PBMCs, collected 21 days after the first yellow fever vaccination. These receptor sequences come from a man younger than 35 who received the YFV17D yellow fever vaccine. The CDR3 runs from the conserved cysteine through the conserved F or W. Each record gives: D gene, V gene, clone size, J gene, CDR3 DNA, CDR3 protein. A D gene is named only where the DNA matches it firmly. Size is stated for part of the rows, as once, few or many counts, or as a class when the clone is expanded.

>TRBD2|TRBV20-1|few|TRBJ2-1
TGCAGTGCTAGATTTCCGACTAGCGGGGGTCATGAGCAGTTCTTC
CSARFPTSGGHEQFF
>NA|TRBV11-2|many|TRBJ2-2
TGTGCCAGCGGAAGGGGGAACACCGGGGAGCTGTTTTTT
CASGRGNTGELFF
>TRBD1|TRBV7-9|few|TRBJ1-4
TGTGCCAGCAGCTCATCCTTTGGGACAGACAATGAAAAACTGTTTTTT
CASSSSFGTDNEKLFF
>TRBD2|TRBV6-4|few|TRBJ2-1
TGTGCCAGCAGTGACTCTAGCGGGGGGATTGAGCAGTTCTTC
CASSDSSGGIEQFF
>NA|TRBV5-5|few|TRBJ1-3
TGTGCCAGCAGCTTGGGCCCGGGTCCATATTTT
CASSLGPGPYF
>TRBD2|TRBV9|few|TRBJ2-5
TGTGCCAGCAGCCCCCGGACTAGCGTGGCGACCCAGTACTTC
CASSPRTSVATQYF
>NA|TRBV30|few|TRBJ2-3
TGTGCCTGCGGGGCGATGACAGATACGCAGTATTTT
CACGAMTDTQYF
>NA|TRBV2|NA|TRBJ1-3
TGTGCCGGACACAGGAGCTCTGGAAACACCATATATTTT
CAGHRSSGNTIYF
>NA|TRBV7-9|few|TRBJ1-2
TGTGCCAGCAGCTACTGGCCTGGCTACACCTTC
CASSYWPGYTF
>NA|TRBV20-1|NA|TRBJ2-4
TGCAGTGCCCCCCCCCAGGGAATCTCTGTTAAAAACATTCAGTACTTC
CSAPPQGISVKNIQYF
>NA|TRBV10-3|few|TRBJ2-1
TGTGCCATCAGTGAGGGCAGGGAAAGAGAGCAGTTCTTC
CAISEGREREQFF
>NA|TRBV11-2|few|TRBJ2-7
TGTGCCAGCAGCACGACCACTACGGGGGAGCAGTACTTC
CASSTTTTGEQYF
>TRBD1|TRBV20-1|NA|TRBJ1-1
TGCAGTGCTAGAGGGTACAGGGGGCGGGACACTGAAGCTTTCTTT
CSARGYRGRDTEAFF
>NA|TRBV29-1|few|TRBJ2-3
TGCAGCGTCGACGAGGGCAGCGACCCTACAGATACGCAGTATTTT
CSVDEGSDPTDTQYF
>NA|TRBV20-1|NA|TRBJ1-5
TGCAGTGCTAGAGGGCAGATTAATCAGCCCCAGCATTTT
CSARGQINQPQHF
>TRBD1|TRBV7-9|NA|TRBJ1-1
TGTGCCAGCAGCTTAGCGTGGGACAGCACTGAAGCTTTCTTT
CASSLAWDSTEAFF
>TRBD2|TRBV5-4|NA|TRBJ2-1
TGTGCCAGCAGCACTACCGCGACTAGCGGGGGGGACAATGAGCAGTTCTTC
CASSTTATSGGDNEQFF
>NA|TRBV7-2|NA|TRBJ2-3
TGTGCCAGCGCCTGGGGGAACACAGATACGCAGTATTTT
CASAWGNTDTQYF
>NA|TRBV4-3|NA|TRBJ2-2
TGCGCCAGCAGCCAAGCCCCGGGTCTCAGTGGCGGGGAGCTGTTTTTT
CASSQAPGLSGGELFF
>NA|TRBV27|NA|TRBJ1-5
TGTGCCAGCAGCTTCGGTTGGGGGCAAAGTCAGCCCCAGCATTTT
CASSFGWGQSQPQHF
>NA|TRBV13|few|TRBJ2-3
TGTGCCAGCAGCCCAACCGGGGCCGACTATCAGGATACGCAGTATTTT
CASSPTGADYQDTQYF
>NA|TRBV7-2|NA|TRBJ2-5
TGTGCCAGCAGCTTGGGGGGCGGGACCCAGTACTTC
CASSLGGGTQYF
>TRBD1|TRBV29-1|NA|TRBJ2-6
TGCAGCGTCGGACCCAGACTCGGCAGGGGGCCGACCTCTGGGGCCAACGTCCTGACTTTC
CSVGPRLGRGPTSGANVLTF
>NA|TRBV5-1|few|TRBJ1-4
TGCGCCAGCAGCTTGGGATACAGGGCCGAGGCAACTAATGAAAAACTGTTTTTT
CASSLGYRAEATNEKLFF
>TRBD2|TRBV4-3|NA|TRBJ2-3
TGCGCCAGCAGCCAAGATATACCCTTTAGCGGGGGGGACGGAGATACGCAGTATTTT
CASSQDIPFSGGDGDTQYF
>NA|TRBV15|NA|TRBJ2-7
TGTGCCACCAGCCGAGAACAGGCTAGCTCCTACGAGCAGTACTTC
CATSREQASSYEQYF
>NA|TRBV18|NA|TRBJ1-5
TGTGCCAGCTCACCTCGGACCAATCAGCCCCAGCATTTT
CASSPRTNQPQHF
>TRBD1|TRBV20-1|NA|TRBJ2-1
TGCAGTGCTAGAAGGCGCCAGGGGGCTGGCAATGAGCAGTTCTTC
CSARRRQGAGNEQFF
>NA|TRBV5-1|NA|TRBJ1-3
TGCGCCAGCACTGGGGACTCTGGAAACACCATATATTTT
CASTGDSGNTIYF
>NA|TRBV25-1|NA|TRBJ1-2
TGTGCCAGCAGTCGGGCCCGGCAGGGCTACACCTTC
CASSRARQGYTF
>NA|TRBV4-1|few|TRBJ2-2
TGCGCCAGCAGCCAGGTGTTCAGCTACACCGGGGAGCTGTTTTTT
CASSQVFSYTGELFF
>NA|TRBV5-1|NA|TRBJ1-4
TGCGCCAGCAGCTTGGTCCCGGGGGGGGACGAAAAACTGTTTTTT
CASSLVPGGDEKLFF
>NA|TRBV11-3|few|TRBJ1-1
TGTGCCAGCAGCTTAGGCACAGGAAGGAACACTGAAGCTTTCTTT
CASSLGTGRNTEAFF
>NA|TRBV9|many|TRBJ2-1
TGTGCCAGCAGCGTGTCGGGGGTGGCCTACAATGAGCAGTTCTTC
CASSVSGVAYNEQFF
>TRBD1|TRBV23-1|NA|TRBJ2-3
TGCGCCAGCCCGACAGGGGGGAGGGAGATAGATACGCAGTCTTTT
CASPTGGREIDTQSF
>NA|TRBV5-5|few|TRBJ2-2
TGTGCCAGCAGCTTGGGTATTCAGGGAGCGAACACCGGGGAGCTGTTTTTT
CASSLGIQGANTGELFF
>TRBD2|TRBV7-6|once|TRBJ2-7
TGTGCCAGCAGAAGACTAGCGGGGGGGCCCGACGAGCAGTACTTC
CASRRLAGGPDEQYF
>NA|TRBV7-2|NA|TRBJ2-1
TGTGCCAGCAGCTTAGGGTGGAATGAGCAGTTCTTC
CASSLGWNEQFF
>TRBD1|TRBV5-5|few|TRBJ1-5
TGTGCCAGCAGGCCGGACAGGACCAATCAGCCCCAGCATTTT
CASRPDRTNQPQHF
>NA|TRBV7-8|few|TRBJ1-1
TGTGCCAGCAGCCCTTATAGGTCGAACACTGAAGCTTTCTTT
CASSPYRSNTEAFF
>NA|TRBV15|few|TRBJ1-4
TGTGCCACCCAGCCGAAGGGGAGTGAAAAACTGTTTTTT
CATQPKGSEKLFF
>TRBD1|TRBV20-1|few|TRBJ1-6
TGCAGTGCTAGAGTGTGGCAGGGGGCTGAGAATTCACCCCTCCACTTT
CSARVWQGAENSPLHF
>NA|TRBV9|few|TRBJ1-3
TGTGCCAGCAGCGTTAGAGCCGGAAACACCATATATTTT
CASSVRAGNTIYF
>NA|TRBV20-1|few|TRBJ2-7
TGCAGTGCTAAGAATCGCAGTCCCTACGAGCAGTACTTC
CSAKNRSPYEQYF
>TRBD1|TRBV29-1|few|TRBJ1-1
TGCAGCGTTGCCGGGACAGGGATGAACACTGAAGCTTTCTTT
CSVAGTGMNTEAFF
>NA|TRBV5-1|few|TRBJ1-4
TGCGCCAGCAGCCTGGCCCAGGGACATGAAAAACTGTTTTTT
CASSLAQGHEKLFF
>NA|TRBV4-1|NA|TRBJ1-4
TGCGCCAGCAGCCAAGCGGGCGGGAGTGAAAAACTGTTTTTT
CASSQAGGSEKLFF
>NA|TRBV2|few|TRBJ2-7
TGTGCCAGCACCCTGGGACACAACCCCTCCTACGAGCAGTACTTC
CASTLGHNPSYEQYF